This T cell receptor beta chain is drawn from a study of blood T cell repertoires in COVID-19. Study overall: COVID-19 samples collected from the United States, Italy and Spain covered acute and convalescent phases.

The participants were between roughly 18 and 100 years old and came from under 25 US areas. Allocation to cohorts depended on clinical history reported by the participants. Produced via immunoSEQ multiplex PCR; TCRdb's table is partial and in-frame only. The profile shows 100,000 to 150,000 clones, approximately 86% of them singletons. Germline V gene lookup returns CDR1 SNHLY and CDR2 FYNNEI. Germline trimming cut 2 bases from V and 6 bases from J; bases unmatched to any gene: 10. There are 17 residues in the CDR3. The chain links TRBV2 to TRBJ2-2; TRBD2 agrees at 9 bases. Specimen: PBMCs or T cells enriched from blood (not recorded which). The sequence derives from a woman aged 50 to 65 who had recovered from COVID-19. The CDR3 DNA sequence: TGTGCCAGCAGTGAAAACGGACTAGCGTTGATGTCCGGGGAGCTGTTTTTT. Protein: CASSENGLALMSGELFF.